Each of the 10 T cell receptor beta chains below was sequenced from the same sample in a study of shared clonotypes between healthy human individuals. The table came from immunoSEQ multiplex PCR; TCRdb's copy has only in-frame clones and leaves some out. The sample consists of about 2.3 million clones, approximately 93% of them appearing once. The sequencing sample was made of naive CD4+ T cells from PBMCs. Subset described: CD45RA+ positively selected. These TCRs come from a man aged 18 to 29 in good health. Some clones in this sample may be carry-over from other donors' samples.

As regards this clone: This sample includes further DNA sequences coding for the same CDR3. This sequence joins TRBV5-1 and TRBJ2-5; TRBD2 matches at 7 bases. The CDR3 runs 14 residues. Trimming at V came to 0 bases and at J to 5 bases, leaving 4 bases not matched to a gene. Germline CDR1 reads SGHRS; CDR2 reads YFSETQ. The CDR3 nucleotides are TGCGCCAGCAGCTTGGGGACTAGTGGGGAGACCCAGTACTTC. It yields the protein CASSLGTSGETQYF.

This sequence joins TRBV18 and TRBJ1-5, with 7 positions matching TRBD1. The CDR3 sequence is 16 residues long. Per the germline V gene, CDR1 is KGHSH and CDR2 is LQKENI. V was pared by 0 bases and J by 3 bases, with 5 bases of the junction left unmatched. The CDR3 is CASSPPGRGANQPQHF. The CDR3 DNA is TGTGCCAGCTCACCACCAGGCAGGGGGGCCAATCAGCCCCAGCATTTT.

J is TRBJ1-5 and V is TRBV4-2; D unresolved. Germline V gene data show CDR1 as LGHNA and CDR2 as YNFKEQ. The CDR3 runs 15 residues. V was cut by 5 bases and J by 1 base, with 12 bases left in between. In nucleotides, the CDR3 is TGTGCCAGCAGCTCCGACTTGACCAGCAATCAGCCCCAGCATTTT. Its protein product is CASSSDLTSNQPQHF.

The genes are TRBV19 and TRBJ1-1, with D perhaps matching TRBD1 (6 bases). V lost 3 bases to trimming and J lost 2 bases, with 10 bases between them. The CDR3 sequence is 14 residues long. CDR1 and CDR2 from the germline V gene are LNHDA and SQIVND (reference sequence). CDR3 region: CASSILGANTEAFF. The CDR3 DNA is TGTGCCAGTAGTATCCTGGGGGCCAACACTGAAGCTTTCTTT.

Remarks on this clone: The junction differs from germline at one of its ends, possibly a read error. The chain employs TRBV5-1 and TRBJ2-1; D perhaps matches TRBD2 (6 bases). Germline CDR1 and CDR2: SGHRS and YFSETQ. The CDR3 is made up of 15 amino acids. The CDR3 DNA follows: TGCGCCAGCAGCTTGGTGGCGGGGTCCTTCAATGAGCAGTTCTTC. It encodes CASSLVAGSFNEQFF.

Details on this clone: The identical CDR3 is also encoded by other nucleotide sequences in the sample. The chain uses TRBV27 and TRBJ1-5, with a weak D call TRBD1 (6 bases). Deletions cut 2 bases from V and 1 base from J, with 9 bases between. CDR1 is MNHEY and CDR2 is SMNVEV in the germline V gene (reference sequence). This CDR3 region has 15 residues. The DNA for the CDR3 is TGTGCCAGCAGTTTAGGGGGGCGCAGCAATCAGCCCCAGCATTTT. Residues: CASSLGGRSNQPQHF.

The chain joins TRBV1 to TRBJ2-7; the D call of TRBD2 is as the table states it, not checked on the DNA. TRBV1 is tagged as a pseudogene. This CDR3 has 20 amino acids. CDR3 sequence: CTSSQDVTGWTSGRSDEQYF. The CDR3 coding sequence is TGCACCAGCAGCCAAGATGTTACAGGGTGGACTAGCGGGAGATCCGACGAGCAGTACTTC.

The chain links TRBV30 to TRBJ2-6; no definite D call. Germline CDR1 is GTSNPN and CDR2 is SVGIG (reference sequence). This CDR3 comprises 10 residues. With 8 bases removed from V and 6 bases from J, the gap between germline ends came to 5 bases. The CDR3 loop is CAIEANVLTF. As DNA, the CDR3 is TGTGCCATTGAGGCCAACGTCCTGACTTTC.

The V and J genes are TRBV4-2 and TRBJ2-2; 10 bases line up with TRBD2. Germline V gene sequence: CDR1 LGHNA, CDR2 YNFKEQ. The CDR3 runs to 18 residues. Trimming took 0 bases from V and 4 from J; bases not matched to a gene: 8. CDR3 amino acids: CASSQEGLADDFTGELFF. CDR3 sequence (DNA): TGTGCCAGCAGCCAAGAAGGACTAGCGGATGATTTCACCGGGGAGCTGTTTTTT.

For this clone: Other DNA variants within this sample encode the same CDR3. V usage is TRBV5-4 and J usage is TRBJ2-7, with 16 nucleotides matching TRBD2. The CDR3 extends over 15 amino acids. The trim removed 4 bases at V and 4 bases at J, leaving 2 bases unmatched. Germline V gene lookup returns CDR1 SGHNT and CDR2 YYREEE (reference sequence). The CDR3 coding sequence is TGTGCCAGCAGCCCGGGACTAGCGGGAGGGTACGAGCAGTACTTC. Its translation: CASSPGLAGGYEQYF.